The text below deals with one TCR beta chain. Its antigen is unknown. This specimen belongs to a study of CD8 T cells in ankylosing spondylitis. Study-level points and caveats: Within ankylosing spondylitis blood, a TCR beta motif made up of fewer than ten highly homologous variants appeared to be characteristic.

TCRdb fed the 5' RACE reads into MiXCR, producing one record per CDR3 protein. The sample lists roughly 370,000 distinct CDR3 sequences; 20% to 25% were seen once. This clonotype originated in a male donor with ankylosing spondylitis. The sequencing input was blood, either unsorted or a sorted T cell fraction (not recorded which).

CDR3 protein: CASSLARGRTDTQYF. The CDR3 coding sequence is TGCGCCAGCAGCTTGGCCAGGGGGCGGACAGATACGCAGTATTTT. This chain links TRBV5-1 with TRBJ2-3, with 8 bases matching TRBD1. The CDR3 spans 15 residues. The germline V gene has CDR1 SGHRS and CDR2 YFSETQ. V was pared by 0 bases and J by 3 bases, with 3 bases of the junction left unmatched.